Shown below are 21 T cell receptor beta chains from a single sample sequenced in a study of blood T cell repertoires in COVID-19. Profiling relied on immunoSEQ multiplex PCR, and the TCRdb table lists in-frame clones only, not all of them. The sample shows 150,000 to 200,000 clones, around 91% of them seen only once. The source material was PBMCs or T cells enriched from blood (not recorded which). The receptors come from a young woman who had recovered from COVID-19.

In DNA form, the CDR3 reads TGTGCCAGCAGCTTAAGACTAGCGGGAGGGTCCACAGATACGCAGTATTTT. Its translation is CASSLRLAGGSTDTQYF. The J gene is TRBJ2-3, the V gene TRBV11-2; 14 bases agree with TRBD2. This CDR3 has 17 residues. Looked up from germline, CDR1 is SGHAT and CDR2 is FQNNGV. J gave up 2 bases and V 2 bases, and 3 bases lay outside the gene matches. The entire variable domain, with the rest obtained from reference TRBV11-2 and TRBJ2-3, is as follows: EAGVAQSPRYKIIEKRQSVAFWCNPISGHATLYWYQQILGQGPKLLIQFQNNGVVDDSQLPKDRFSAERLKGVDSTLKIQPAKLEDSAVYLCASSLRLAGGSTDTQYFGPGTRLTVL.

A word on this clone: This CDR3 fails to terminate in the conserved phenylalanine or tryptophan, so it likely reflects a read error. It is unclear where the CDR3 begins or ends on the DNA, so no DNA is shown, and the CDR3 is as TCRdb lists it. J is TRBJ1-1 and V is TRBV5-1; the listed D gene, TRBD1, was not tested against the DNA. The CDR3 contains 10 residues when both ends are counted. Germline V gives CDR1 SGHRS, CDR2 YFSETQ. This CDR3 is CASSTQGLGV.

The J gene is TRBJ1-2, the V gene TRBV14; 8 bases match TRBD1. Looked up from germline, CDR1 is SGHDN and CDR2 is FVKESK. Trimming cost V 3 bases and J 3 bases; bases outside gene matches: 9. This CDR3 has 16 residues. As DNA, the CDR3 is TGTGCCAGCAGCCAGTTCGCAGGGGGCTCCGACTATGGCTACACCTTC. The encoded protein is CASSQFAGGSDYGYTF.

The chain links TRBV7-2 to TRBJ2-3; TRBD1 aligns across 7 bases. Germline CDR1 SGHTA, CDR2 FQGNSA. Trimming cost V 5 bases and J 4 bases; bases outside gene matches: 6. There are 14 residues in the CDR3. The CDR3 DNA reads as TGTGCCAGCAGCGTCAGGGGGTCGGCAGATACGCAGTATTTT. As protein: CASSVRGSADTQYF.

This clone was detected once. This CDR3 is CASSRLAQYEQYF. For the CDR3, the DNA is TGTGCCAGCAGTCGTCTAGCGCAGTACGAGCAGTACTTC. The V call is TRBV6-5, the J call TRBJ2-7; weak D call: TRBD2 (6 bases). The CDR3 extends over 13 amino acids. The V gene's germline CDR1 is MNHEY and CDR2 SVGAGI. With 5 bases removed from V and 4 bases from J, the gap between germline ends came to 12 bases.

The CDR3: CSVGGGGQETQYF. CDR3 in DNA: TGCAGCGTTGGCGGGGGGGGTCAAGAGACCCAGTACTTC. The chain carries TRBV29-1 and TRBJ2-5; 9 nucleotides match TRBD2. The CDR3 totals 13 residues. Looked up from germline, CDR1 is SQVTM and CDR2 is ANQGSEA. V trimming: 4 bases; J trimming: 2 bases; junction bases outside the gene matches: 2.

The J gene is TRBJ1-5, the V gene TRBV6-5; perhaps TRBD1 as D (5 bases). Looked up from germline, CDR1 is MNHEY and CDR2 is SVGAGI. The CDR3 consists of 14 residues. Trimming took 2 bases from V and 1 from J, leaving 6 bases between them. The CDR3 region has the DNA TGTGCCAGCAGTTACGGGGGGAGCAATCAGCCCCAGCATTTT. Its protein is CASSYGGSNQPQHF.

The rearrangement links TRBV15 to TRBJ1-1; 8 bases line up with TRBD1. Unmatched junction bases numbered 9, after V lost 5 bases and J lost 4 bases. From germline, CDR1 is LNHNV and CDR2 YYDKDF (reference sequence). This CDR3 has 15 residues. The chain's CDR3 is CATSFKDRGGTEAFF. In DNA form, the CDR3 reads TGTGCCACCAGCTTCAAAGACAGGGGTGGCACTGAAGCTTTCTTT.

The genes are TRBV27 and TRBJ2-1, with D perhaps TRBD2 (6 bases). V was trimmed by 5 bases and J by 8 bases, leaving 19 bases between them. Germline CDR1 is MNHEY and CDR2 is SMNVEV (reference sequence). The CDR3 runs 15 residues. The CDR3 nucleotides are TGTGCCAGCAGTCCCTACCCGGGGCCGGGAGATGAGCAGTTCTTC. Amino acid sequence: CASSPYPGPGDEQFF.

The chain employs TRBV27 and TRBJ2-2; 12 bases fit TRBD2. The V gene end was trimmed by 2 bases and the J gene end by 1 base; junction bases not matched to a gene: 5. Germline lookup yields CDR1 MNHEY and CDR2 SMNVEV (reference sequence). CDR3 length: 18 amino acids. The CDR3 loop reads CASSLRGLAGQNTGELFF. The CDR3 DNA reads TGTGCCAGCAGTTTACGCGGACTAGCGGGGCAGAACACCGGGGAGCTGTTTTTT.

The V call is TRBV27, the J call TRBJ2-1; 7 bases map to TRBD2. CDR1 and CDR2 (germline): MNHEY, SMNVEV (reference sequence). The CDR3 consists of 15 residues. V was clipped by 3 bases and J by 5 bases; unmatched bases: 7. DNA of the CDR3: TGTGCCAGCAGTTTCGGGCTAGCGGTCCACAATGAGCAGTTCTTC. Its translation: CASSFGLAVHNEQFF.

CDR3 nucleotides: TGTGCCAGCAGCCCCAACCCGGGAGGGCGGGGAGATACGCAGTATTTT. Protein sequence: CASSPNPGGRGDTQYF. V is TRBV9 and J is TRBJ2-3, with TRBD2 matching 8 bases. CDR1 is SGDLS and CDR2 is YYNGEE in the germline V gene. Losses at the gene ends were 4 bases for V and 5 bases for J; bases not matched to a gene: 12. This CDR3 has 16 residues.

The chain couples TRBV20-1 to TRBJ2-3; 10 bases map to TRBD1. Germline trimming cut 3 bases from V and 3 bases from J; bases unmatched to any gene: 6. Per the germline V gene, CDR1 is DFQATT and CDR2 is SNEGSKA (reference sequence). The CDR3 extends over 15 amino acids. CDR3 nucleotides: TGCAGTGCTAGTCCGACAGGGGGCTTTACAGATACGCAGTATTTT. Translated, it gives CSASPTGGFTDTQYF.

This rearrangement joins TRBV19 to TRBJ2-1, with D perhaps matching TRBD1 (5 bases). The germline V gene has CDR1 LNHDA and CDR2 SQIVND (reference sequence). This CDR3 spans 14 amino acids. The germline V and J ends were trimmed by 5 bases and 10 bases, with 18 bases remaining between them. CDR3 DNA sequence: TGTGCCAGTAGTCCCCCGCAGGGTCGAGCCGAGCAGTTCTTC. It yields the protein CASSPPQGRAEQFF.

This clone was picked up one time. The CDR3 sequence is CASSVGTGLGEQYF. The CDR3 DNA sequence: TGTGCCAGCAGCGTCGGCACAGGGTTAGGCGAGCAGTACTTC. The chain employs TRBV9 and TRBJ2-7; D is possibly TRBD1 (6 bases). This CDR3 region has 14 residues. V was trimmed by 2 bases and J by 6 bases, leaving 15 bases between them. Germline lookup yields CDR1 SGDLS and CDR2 YYNGEE.

This sequence joins TRBV6-5 and TRBJ2-6; maybe TRBD1 (6 bases). The CDR3 spans 15 residues. The germline V and J ends were trimmed by 6 bases and 1 base, with 10 bases remaining between them. Germline V gene sequence: CDR1 MNHEY, CDR2 SVGAGI. CDR3: CASRLQGSGANVLTF. The DNA of the CDR3 is TGTGCCAGCAGGCTACAGGGTTCTGGGGCCAACGTCCTGACTTTC.

This clone was seen just once. The chain has TRBV28 and TRBJ2-1, with D possibly TRBD1 on 7 matching bases. Germline loops: CDR1 MDHEN, CDR2 SYDVKM. This CDR3 spans 15 amino acids. Trimming stripped 5 bases from V and 10 bases from J, with 21 bases between. Here the CDR3 reads CASSPPGLQGGEQFF. In DNA form, the CDR3 reads TGTGCCAGCAGTCCTCCGGGACTCCAAGGGGGCGAGCAGTTCTTC.

This clone was found once. This chain connects TRBV4-1 to TRBJ2-1; 7 bases match TRBD2. Unmatched junction bases numbered 12, after V lost 1 base and J lost 9 bases. Per the germline V gene, CDR1 is MGHRA and CDR2 is YSYEKL. The CDR3 is made up of 16 amino acids. CDR3 coding DNA: TGCGCCAGCAGCCAAGTTTGGGGGAGGGGCCTTATTGAGCAGTTCTTC. It encodes CASSQVWGRGLIEQFF.

The chain uses TRBV6-5 and TRBJ2-7; 9 nucleotides align to TRBD2. Germline V lookup: CDR1 MNHEY, CDR2 SVGAGI. This CDR3 contains 14 residues. The CDR3 nucleotides are TGTGCTACGGAGGAGCTAGCGGGGACCGGCGAGCAGTACTTC. Translating it yields CATEELAGTGEQYF.

The chain joins TRBV5-4 to TRBJ2-3; D is ambiguous. V lost 1 base, J lost 1 base, and 4 bases lay in between. Germline V gene data show CDR1 as SGHNT and CDR2 as YYREEE (reference sequence). The CDR3 totals 13 residues. In nucleotides, the CDR3 is TGTGCCAGCAGCTTGCGGGGCACAGATACGCAGTATTTT. It encodes CASSLRGTDTQYF.

This clone came up a few times. This chain joins TRBV4-2 and TRBJ1-5; 10 bases align to TRBD1. The trim removed 3 bases at V and 6 bases at J, leaving 5 bases unmatched. CDR1 is LGHNA and CDR2 is YNFKEQ in the germline V gene. CDR3 length equals 15 residues. The CDR3 loop is CASSHGGQGGQPQHF. CDR3 coding DNA: TGTGCCAGCAGCCATGGAGGACAGGGGGGTCAGCCCCAGCATTTT.